This record covers a single TCR beta chain. No cognate antigen has been identified for it. No much larger clone exists at a distance of one base, and base qualities are not known. The junction shows trimming of 8 bases on V and 7 bases on J, plus 17 bases between the germline ends. The CDR3 goes from the cysteine to the phenylalanine over 13 residues. Only the CDR3 DNA stays, 39 bases, in frame from base 1. Sequences SGHVS (CDR1) and FQNEAQ (CDR2) are obtained from the germline V gene. The library came from the immunoSEQ multiplex PCR assay. Drawn from immuneACCESS, this table holds only the in-frame rearrangements with V and J called that TCRdb kept. Clones are partly lost; checked studies trace under half to an unresolved V gene and leave the rest unexplained. A total of 3,500 to 4,500 clones appear in this sample, 60% to 75% of them only once. Of the sample, around a tenth is held by the ten largest clones.

The data derive from a study of CD4+ T cells in melanoma (dated by TCRdb to the early 2020s). A note on the overall study: Neoantigen-specific CD4+ T cells in human melanoma were what the study investigated. The full study reports these points: Neoantigen-specific CD4+ T cells in melanoma were reported to have a range of differentiation states. The report described a correlation between neoantigen-specific CD4+ T cells and the function of CD8+ T cells, macrophages and B cells.

The donors were melanoma patients. The material sequenced was tumor tissue. The receptor was derived from a human donor with melanoma. The chain employs TRBV7-8 and TRBJ1-1; the D gene is unclear. The CDR3 protein: CASGEGRMYEAFF. The nucleotides are TGTGCCAGCGGCGAGGGCAGGATGTATGAAGCTTTCTTT.